One TCR beta chain is described in this entry. The antigen is unknown. This record belongs to a study of T cell responses to AZD1222 COVID-19 vaccine. Study findings and constraints: Spike-specific TCR depth and breadth grew after two AZD1222 doses. Only five or six AZD1222 recipients tested seropositive at baseline. Unmutated regions of variants are reportedly targeted by nearly half of spike-specific TCRs.

CDR1 SGHTA and CDR2 FQGNSA come from the germline V gene. V was clipped by 2 bases and J by 3 bases; unmatched bases: 4. This CDR3 has 15 amino acids. Libraries were prepared by immunoSEQ multiplex PCR; TCRdb keeps only in-frame clonotypes and omits some of them. Among some 150,000 clones listed, 92% were seen once. This TCR came from an adult in good health. Sequences were derived from peripheral blood, sampled on day 0 of MenACWY control vaccination. The V call is TRBV7-2, the J call TRBJ2-3; 8 bases agree with TRBD2. The CDR3 here is CASSLKGLVTDTQYF. The CDR3, as DNA: TGTGCCAGCAGCTTAAAGGGACTAGTAACAGATACGCAGTATTTT.